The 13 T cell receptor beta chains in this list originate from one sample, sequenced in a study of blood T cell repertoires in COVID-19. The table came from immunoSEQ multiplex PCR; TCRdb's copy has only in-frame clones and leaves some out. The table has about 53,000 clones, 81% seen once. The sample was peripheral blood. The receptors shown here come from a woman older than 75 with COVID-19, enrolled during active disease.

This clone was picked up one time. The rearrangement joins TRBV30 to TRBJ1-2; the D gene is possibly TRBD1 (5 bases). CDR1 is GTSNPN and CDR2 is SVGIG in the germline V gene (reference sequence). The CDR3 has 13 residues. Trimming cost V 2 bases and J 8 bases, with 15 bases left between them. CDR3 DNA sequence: TGTGCCTGGAGTCCCAGGGTCCTTCTAGGCTACACCTTC. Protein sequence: CAWSPRVLLGYTF.

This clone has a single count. The CDR3 DNA is TGTGCCAGCACCGATCAGGACAGACTGATGAACACTGAAGCTTTCTTT. It translates to CASTDQDRLMNTEAFF. The chain combines TRBV19 with TRBJ1-1, with a weak D call TRBD1 (6 bases). V was shortened by 9 bases and J by 0 bases, with 20 bases between the two germline ends. Germline V gene sequence: CDR1 LNHDA, CDR2 SQIVND (reference sequence). This CDR3 is 16 amino acids long.

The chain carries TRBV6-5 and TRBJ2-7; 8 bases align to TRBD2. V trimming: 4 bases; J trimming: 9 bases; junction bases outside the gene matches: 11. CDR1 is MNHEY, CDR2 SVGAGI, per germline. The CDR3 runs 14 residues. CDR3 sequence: CASSLGLAGLGQYF. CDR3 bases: TGTGCCAGCAGTTTGGGGCTAGCGGGTCTTGGGCAGTACTTC.

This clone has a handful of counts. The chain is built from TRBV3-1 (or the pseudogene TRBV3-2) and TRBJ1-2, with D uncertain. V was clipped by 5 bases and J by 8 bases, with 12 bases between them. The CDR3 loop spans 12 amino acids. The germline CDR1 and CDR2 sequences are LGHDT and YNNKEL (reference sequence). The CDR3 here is CASSAWEKGYTF. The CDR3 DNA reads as TGTGCCAGCAGCGCGTGGGAGAAGGGCTACACCTTC.

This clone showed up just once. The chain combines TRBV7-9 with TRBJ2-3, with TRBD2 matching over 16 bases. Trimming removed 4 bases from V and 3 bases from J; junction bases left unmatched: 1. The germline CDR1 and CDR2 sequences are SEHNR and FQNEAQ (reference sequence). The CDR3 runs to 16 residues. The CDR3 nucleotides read TGTGCCAGCAGCTCGGGACTAGCGGGAGGGACAGATACGCAGTATTTT. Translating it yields CASSSGLAGGTDTQYF.

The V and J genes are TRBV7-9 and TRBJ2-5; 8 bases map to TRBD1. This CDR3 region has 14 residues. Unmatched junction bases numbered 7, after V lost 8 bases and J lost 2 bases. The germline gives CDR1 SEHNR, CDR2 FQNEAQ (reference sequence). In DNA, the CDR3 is TGTGCCAGCGGAGGACAGGGTCTTCAAGAGACCCAGTACTTC. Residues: CASGGQGLQETQYF. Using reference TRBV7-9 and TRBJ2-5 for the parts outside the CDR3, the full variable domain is DTGVSQNPRHKITKRGQNVTFRCDPISEHNRLYWYRQTLGQGPEFLTYFQNEAQLEKSRLLSDRFSAERPKGSFSTLEIQRTEQGDSAMYLCASGGQGLQETQYFGPGTRLLVL.

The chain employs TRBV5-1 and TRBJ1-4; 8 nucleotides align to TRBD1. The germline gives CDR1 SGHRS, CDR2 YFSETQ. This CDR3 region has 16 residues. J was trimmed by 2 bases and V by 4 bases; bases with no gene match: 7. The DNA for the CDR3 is TGCGCCAGCAGCGATGGACAGGGTGGGACTAATGAAAAACTGTTTTTT. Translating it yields CASSDGQGGTNEKLFF.

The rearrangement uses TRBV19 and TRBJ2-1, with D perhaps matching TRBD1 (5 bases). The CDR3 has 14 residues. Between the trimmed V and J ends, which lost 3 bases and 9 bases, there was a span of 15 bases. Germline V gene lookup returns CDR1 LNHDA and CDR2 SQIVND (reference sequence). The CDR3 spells CASSIPGINIEQFF. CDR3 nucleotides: TGTGCCAGTAGTATCCCAGGGATTAACATTGAGCAGTTCTTC.

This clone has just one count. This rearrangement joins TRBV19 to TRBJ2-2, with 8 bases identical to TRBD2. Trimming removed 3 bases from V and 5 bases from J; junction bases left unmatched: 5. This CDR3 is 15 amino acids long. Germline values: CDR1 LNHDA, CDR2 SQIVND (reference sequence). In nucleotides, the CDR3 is TGTGCCAGTAGTATTTACGGGAGGGAAACCGGGGAGCTGTTTTTT. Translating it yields CASSIYGRETGELFF.

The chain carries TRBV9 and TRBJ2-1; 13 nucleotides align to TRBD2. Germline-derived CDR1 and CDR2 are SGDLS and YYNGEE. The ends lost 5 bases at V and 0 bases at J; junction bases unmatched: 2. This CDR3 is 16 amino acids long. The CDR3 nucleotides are TGTGCCAGCAGTCGGACTAGCGGGAGCTCCTACAATGAGCAGTTCTTC. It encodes CASSRTSGSSYNEQFF. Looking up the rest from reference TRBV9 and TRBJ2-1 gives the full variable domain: DSGVTQTPKHLITATGQRVTLRCSPRSGDLSVYWYQQSLDQGLQFLIQYYNGEERAKGNILERFSAQQFPDLHSELNLSSLELGDSALYFCASSRTSGSSYNEQFFGPGTRLTVL.

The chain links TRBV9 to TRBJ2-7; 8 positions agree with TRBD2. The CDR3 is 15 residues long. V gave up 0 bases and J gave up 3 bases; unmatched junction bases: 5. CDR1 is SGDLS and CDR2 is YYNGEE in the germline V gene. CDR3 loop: CASSVGSGTSYEQYF. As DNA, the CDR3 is TGTGCCAGCAGCGTAGGTTCCGGGACTAGCTACGAGCAGTACTTC.

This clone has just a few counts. This CDR3 is CASSIDASGGVVYNEQFF. CDR3 in DNA: TGTGCCAGTAGTATAGACGCCAGCGGGGGAGTGGTATACAATGAGCAGTTCTTC. The chain employs TRBV19 and TRBJ2-1; 8 nucleotides align to TRBD2. The CDR3 covers 18 residues. The ends lost 0 bases at V and 4 bases at J; junction bases unmatched: 11. From germline, CDR1 is LNHDA and CDR2 SQIVND (reference sequence). The variable domain in full, with the rest retrieved from reference TRBV19 and TRBJ2-1, is DGGITQSPKYLFRKEGQNVTLSCEQNLNHDAMYWYRQDPGQGLRLIYYSQIVNDFQKGDIAEGYSVSREKKESFPLTVTSAQKNPTAFYLCASSIDASGGVVYNEQFFGPGTRLTVL.

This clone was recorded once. The CDR3 DNA is TGTGCCAGCAGCCCACAGGGGACATCGGGGGAGACCCAGTACTTC. It yields the protein CASSPQGTSGETQYF. The chain links TRBV6-5 to TRBJ2-5, with 7 bases identical to TRBD1. There are 15 residues in the CDR3. V trimming: 6 bases; J trimming: 5 bases; junction bases outside the gene matches: 12. Germline CDR1 and CDR2: MNHEY and SVGAGI.